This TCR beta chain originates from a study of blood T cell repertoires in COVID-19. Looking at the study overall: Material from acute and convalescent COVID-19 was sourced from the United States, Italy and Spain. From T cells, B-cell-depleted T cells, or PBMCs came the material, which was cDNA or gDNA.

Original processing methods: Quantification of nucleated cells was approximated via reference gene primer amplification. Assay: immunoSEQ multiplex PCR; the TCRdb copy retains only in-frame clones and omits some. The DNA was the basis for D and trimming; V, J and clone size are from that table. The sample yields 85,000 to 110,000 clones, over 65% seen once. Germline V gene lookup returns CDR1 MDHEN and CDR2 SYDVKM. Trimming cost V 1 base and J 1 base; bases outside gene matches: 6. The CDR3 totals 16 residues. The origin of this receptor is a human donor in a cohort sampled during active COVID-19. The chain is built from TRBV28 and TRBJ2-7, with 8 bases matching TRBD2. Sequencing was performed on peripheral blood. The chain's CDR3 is CASSLLSGGASYEQYF. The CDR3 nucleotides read TGTGCCAGCAGTTTATTATCGGGGGGGGCTTCCTACGAGCAGTACTTC.